This T cell receptor (beta chain) emerged from a study of T cells in Graves' hyperthyroidism and ophthalmopathy. A remark on this clonotype: Antigen specificity is unknown.

Amplified TCR beta CDR3 regions came from RNA transcripts. Researchers ran a first-round RT-PCR on the TCR CDR3 using the HTBI primer set. TCRdb passed the multiplex PCR reads through MiXCR, listing each CDR3 protein once. The data contain over 700,000 distinct CDR3 sequences, around 19% of them seen just once; the ten biggest clones take up over 15%. Broader study findings: Ophthalmopathy was identified by the model a median roughly six months ahead of onset. Blood shared most expanded thyroid clonotypes above 0.001.

Germline-derived CDR1 and CDR2 are LGHDT and YNNKEL (reference sequence). The CDR3 totals 16 residues. V lost 3 bases, J lost 4 bases, and 4 bases stayed unmatched. Patients were aged 18 to 65, had disease duration under 2 months, and had newly diagnosed hyperthyroidism. The specimen sequenced was blood. The V and J genes are TRBV3-1 and TRBJ2-3; TRBD2 aligns across 13 bases. This clonotype was obtained from a woman aged 45-60 years with Graves' hyperthyroidism that later progressed to Graves' ophthalmopathy. The CDR3 coding sequence is TGTGCCAGCAGCCAGAGAACTAGCGGGGGGGCAGATACGCAGTATTTT. Translation: CASSQRTSGGADTQYF.